The 15 T cell receptor beta chains reported below all come from one sample, sequenced in a study of CD8 T cells in Susac syndrome. Roughly 0.45 to 1 ug RNA was reverse transcribed with random hexamers. Each CDR3 protein is one row after TCRdb ran MiXCR on the immunoSEQ multiplex PCR reads. The repertoire holds 180,000 or so distinct CDR3 sequences, with 90% to 95% as singletons. Sequenced sample: CD4+ T cells from PBMCs. All receptors come from a human donor with multiple sclerosis.

V gene TRBV10-3 combines with J gene TRBJ2-5; TRBD2 agrees at 7 bases. The germline V gene has CDR1 ENHRY and CDR2 SYGVKD. The junction had 2 bases not matched to a gene; V was cut back by 7 bases and J by 3 bases. The CDR3 runs 12 residues. CDR3 nucleotides: TGTGCCATCAACAGCGGGGAAGAGACCCAGTACTTC. Translated: CAINSGEETQYF.

V gene TRBV2 combines with J gene TRBJ2-5; D may be TRBD2 (5 bases). The V end lost 4 bases, the J end lost 4 bases, and 10 bases lay between the germline ends. The germline CDR1 and CDR2 sequences are SNHLY and FYNNEI. The CDR3 is made up of 13 amino acids. The CDR3 bases are TGTGCCAGCAGTGCCTCAGGAGGAGAGACCCAGTACTTC. This encodes CASSASGGETQYF.

The V call is TRBV7-2, the J call TRBJ1-5; 7 nucleotides match TRBD1. Trimming removed 1 base from V and 5 bases from J; junction bases left unmatched: 5. The length of the CDR3 is 15 residues. Germline-derived CDR1 and CDR2 are SGHTA and FQGNSA. CDR3: CASSLGGQIYQPQHF. CDR3 DNA: TGTGCCAGCAGCTTAGGGGGACAGATCTATCAGCCCCAGCATTTT.

The table lists this clonotype with a count of one. The CDR3 DNA is TGTGCCAGCAGCCCCGAGCAGCGCTACGAGCAGTACTTC. As protein: CASSPEQRYEQYF. The chain recombines TRBV3-1 with TRBJ2-7, with D unresolved. The CDR3 extends over 13 amino acids. The germline V gene encodes CDR1 LGHDT and CDR2 YNNKEL (reference sequence). V was shortened by 4 bases and J by 3 bases, with 10 bases between the two germline ends.

The CDR3 sequence is CASSLRLGGTDTQYF. Here the CDR3 DNA reads TGTGCCAGCAGCCTTCGACTAGGGGGCACAGATACGCAGTATTTT. The V and J genes are TRBV5-4 and TRBJ2-3, with D possibly TRBD2 on 6 matching bases. The CDR3 is made up of 15 amino acids. Trimming shortened V by 4 bases and J by 1 base, and 13 bases separated the two germline ends. Germline V gene sequence: CDR1 SGHNT, CDR2 YYREEE (reference sequence).

This clonotype occurred once. This rearrangement joins TRBV15 to TRBJ2-3; possible D gene TRBD1, 5 bases. V dropped 6 bases and J dropped 2 bases, with 12 bases sitting between them. The CDR3 consists of 14 residues. The germline gives CDR1 LNHNV, CDR2 YYDKDF (reference sequence). The CDR3 sequence is CATREQGVTDTQYF. As DNA, the CDR3 is TGTGCCACCAGGGAACAAGGGGTCACAGATACGCAGTATTTT.

This chain connects TRBV12-3 or TRBV12-4 to TRBJ2-7, with D perhaps TRBD2 (5 bases). This CDR3 comprises 14 residues. V lost 3 bases and J 4 bases, leaving 13 bases between the germline ends. CDR3: CASSLTTGGYEQYF. CDR3 DNA: TGTGCCAGCAGTTTGACAACGGGCGGGTACGAGCAGTACTTC.

The genes are TRBV5-7 and TRBJ1-2; D not resolved. TRBV5-7 is known as an ORF, though its function is uncertain. The germline V and J ends were trimmed by 1 base and 0 bases, with 7 bases remaining between them. CDR3 size: 14 residues. This CDR3 is CASSLLGTNYGYTF. CDR3 nucleotide sequence: TGTGCCAGCAGCTTGCTGGGGACTAACTATGGCTACACCTTC.

This rearrangement joins TRBV10-3 to TRBJ2-1; 7 nucleotides agree with TRBD2. This CDR3 is built from 16 residues. The germline CDR1 and CDR2 sequences are ENHRY and SYGVKD. The trim removed 2 bases at V and 8 bases at J, leaving 12 bases unmatched. CDR3 nucleotide sequence: TGTGCCATCAGTGAGAAGGCAAGACTAGCAGTCGATGAGCAGTTCTTC. It specifies CAISEKARLAVDEQFF.

The gene calls are TRBV5-1 and TRBJ2-1; TRBD2 matches at 14 bases. Trimming cost V 3 bases and J 8 bases; bases outside gene matches: 4. There are 15 residues in the CDR3. CDR1 is SGHRS, CDR2 YFSETQ, per germline. DNA of the CDR3: TGCGCCAGCAGCTACGGGACTAGCGGGAGCGATGAGCAGTTCTTC. It encodes CASSYGTSGSDEQFF.

This clonotype was counted a few times. The gene calls are TRBV30 and TRBJ1-1; D is uncertain. Trimming removed 5 bases at V and 5 bases at J, with 12 bases between. This CDR3 is built from 12 residues. Per the germline V gene, CDR1 is GTSNPN and CDR2 is SVGIG (reference sequence). CDR3 amino acids: CAWSPGSTEAFF. The CDR3 nucleotides are TGTGCCTGGTCGCCGGGGTCGACTGAAGCTTTCTTT. Filled out from reference TRBV30 and TRBJ1-1, the complete variable domain reads SQTIHQWPATLVQPVGSPLSLECTVEGTSNPNLYWYRQAAGRGLQLLFYSVGIGQISSEVPQNLSASRPQDRQFILSSKKLLLSDSGFYLCAWSPGSTEAFFGQGTRLTVV.

The chain uses TRBV9 and TRBJ2-7; D uncertain. Between the trimmed V and J ends, which lost 0 bases and 4 bases, there was a span of 14 bases. Germline V CDR1 and CDR2: SGDLS, YYNGEE. The CDR3 covers 15 residues. The CDR3 sequence: CASSVEGGFGYEQYF. The CDR3 DNA follows: TGTGCCAGCAGCGTAGAGGGTGGCTTTGGGTACGAGCAGTACTTC.

In DNA form, the CDR3 reads TGCAGCGCCGGGGGGGAGATCTACAATGAGCAGTTCTTC. Protein sequence: CSAGGEIYNEQFF. The chain has TRBV29-1 and TRBJ2-1, with 8 bases matching TRBD2. After removal of 7 bases from V and 3 bases from J, the junction contained 5 bases not matched to a gene. Per the germline V gene, CDR1 is SQVTM and CDR2 is ANQGSEA. The length of the CDR3 is 13 residues.

The V gene is TRBV9, the J gene TRBJ1-1, with 8 bases that match TRBD1. The V and J ends lost 5 bases and 5 bases, in that order; junction bases with no gene match: 8. This CDR3 is 14 amino acids long. The germline V gene encodes CDR1 SGDLS and CDR2 YYNGEE. CDR3 DNA: TGTGCCAGCAGGGGGGGACAGGAGGTGACTGAAGCTTTCTTT. Amino acid sequence: CASRGGQEVTEAFF.

In this sample, this clonotype turned up once. The chain carries TRBV20-1 and TRBJ1-5, with D unclear. From germline, CDR1 is DFQATT and CDR2 SNEGSKA (reference sequence). This CDR3 contains 17 residues. V lost 3 bases to trimming and J lost 0 bases, with 18 bases between them. The DNA for the CDR3 is TGCAGTGCTAGTAGCAGAGAAGCAAGCTATAGCAATCAGCCCCAGCATTTT. Residues: CSASSREASYSNQPQHF.